This T cell receptor (beta chain) was obtained from a study of blood T cell repertoires in COVID-19 (dated by TCRdb to about 2020). As for the study more broadly: Samples covering the acute and convalescent phases of COVID-19 were provided by collaborators in the United States, Italy and Spain. The repertoires were released in a freely available public database intended as a resource for research on the immune response to SARS-CoV-2. The material from the prospective study consisted of cDNA or gDNA derived from T cells, B-cell-depleted T cells, or PBMCs. HLA class I and class II types, where available, came from metadata supplied by the sample provider rather than from assay-based typing. The samples were drawn from two sources: the first 160 participants of the ongoing ImmuneRACE study, and 1,000 to 1,500 subjects contributed by 6 global collaborators. Nearly every sample came with metadata listing a de-identified subject ID, COVID-19 status, age in years and sex. Subjects who had been exposed to COVID-19, were actively infected with it, or had recovered from it provided the deeply sampled blood TCRbeta repertoires that made up the dataset.

TCRbeta CDR3 regions were amplified from genomic DNA using the immunoSEQ Assay, a bias-controlled multiplex PCR. The source study handled its data this way. The number of nucleated cells in each sample was estimated by amplification of reference gene primers within the assay. To quantify the absolute abundance of each unique TCRbeta CDR3 rearrangement, sequence reads were collapsed and filtered. Productive Simpson clonality was computed per sample as the square root of Simpson's diversity index over productive rearrangements. As stored in TCRdb, this immuneACCESS dataset retains in-frame rearrangements with V and J assigned. A fraction of the clones does not appear; measured against another copy, unresolved V genes explain less than half of the discrepancy, and the remainder lacks a known reason. That table gives V, J and clone size, and the DNA gave D and trimming. The table for this sample lists under 250,000 clones; roughly four fifths of them were counted only once. The ten largest make up about 12% of the sample.

The sample holds a few counts of this clone. Its antigen specificity is not known. Base qualities are missing; no much larger clone stands one base away. Including cysteine and phenylalanine, the CDR3 has 14 amino acids. This entry keeps only the CDR3 DNA: 42 bases, framed from base 1. V loses 7 bases, J loses 6 bases, and the germline ends lie 15 bases apart. The germline V gene (reference sequence) provides CDR1 LNHDA and CDR2 SQIVND. The collaborating institutions used their own protocols to collect whole blood in K2EDTA tubes. Collaborator samples were shipped for TCRbeta analysis as frozen whole blood, isolated PBMCs, or DNA extracted from either sample type. Beyond this particular receptor, the publication reports: How much clinical and demographic metadata was included differed by source and by participant, and the metadata was provided uncurated.

Input material: peripheral blood. This TCR was sampled from a middle-aged woman with acute or convalescent COVID-19. The V gene is TRBV19 and the J gene is TRBJ2-2, with TRBD2 as a weak D call on 6 bases. The nucleotide sequence is given as TGTGCCAGTACCCAAGGAGGGGCCCCCGGGGAGCTGTTTTTT. Translated, this is CASTQGGAPGELFF. With the portions outside the CDR3 filled from the reference TRBV19 and TRBJ2-2 genes, the complete variable region becomes DGGITQSPKYLFRKEGQNVTLSCEQNLNHDAMYWYRQDPGQGLRLIYYSQIVNDFQKGDIAEGYSVSREKKESFPLTVTSAQKNPTAFYLCASTQGGAPGELFFGEGSRLTVL.